Presented here are 19 T cell receptor beta chains from one specimen sequenced in a study of T cell responses to AZD1222 COVID-19 vaccine. Clones were sequenced by immunoSEQ multiplex PCR, and TCRdb holds only the in-frame ones, with some missing. The table records roughly 120,000 clones, 85% of them present only once. Sequences were derived from peripheral blood, sampled 28 days after the second AZD1222 dose. These receptors originate from an adult who received the AZD1222 COVID-19 vaccine.

This sequence joins TRBV10-3 and TRBJ1-5; D is unclear. The CDR3 has 15 amino acids. Trimming cost V 6 bases and J 3 bases, with 15 bases left between them. From germline, CDR1 is ENHRY and CDR2 SYGVKD. The CDR3 region is CAISQGSMNNQPQHF. The CDR3 coding sequence is TGTGCCATCAGCCAAGGAAGTATGAACAATCAGCCCCAGCATTTT.

The chain has TRBV5-1 and TRBJ2-5, with D maybe TRBD1 (6 bases). CDR1 SGHRS and CDR2 YFSETQ come from the germline V gene. The CDR3 is 15 amino acids. With 4 bases removed from V and 1 base from J, the gap between germline ends came to 14 bases. The CDR3 protein is CASSGRRDTQETQYF. CDR3 in DNA: TGCGCCAGCAGCGGCCGCCGGGACACCCAAGAGACCCAGTACTTC. The complete variable domain, with remaining parts taken from reference TRBV5-1 and TRBJ2-5, reads KAGVTQTPRYLIKTRGQQVTLSCSPISGHRSVSWYQQTPGQGLQFLFEYFSETQRNKGNFPGRFSGRQFSNSRSEMNVSTLELGDSALYLCASSGRRDTQETQYFGPGTRLLVL.

This clone is a singleton in its sample. The sample carries other DNA sequences with the same CDR3. This chain uses TRBV5-1 with TRBJ1-2; D unclear. Trimming removed 0 bases from V and 6 bases from J, with 9 bases in between. The CDR3 extends over 13 amino acids. CDR1 and CDR2 (germline): SGHRS, YFSETQ. Here the CDR3 reads CASSLGAGDGYTF. The CDR3 bases are TGCGCCAGCAGCTTGGGGGCAGGCGATGGCTACACCTTC.

The chain has TRBV5-6 and TRBJ1-2; 7 bases are shared with TRBD1. Germline V lookup: CDR1 SGHDT, CDR2 YYEEEE. The CDR3 spans 15 residues. Trimming at V came to 6 bases and at J to 2 bases, leaving 10 bases not matched to a gene. CDR3 DNA: TGTGCCAGCACCCCAGGGGGTAAGAACAACTATGGCTACACCTTC. It yields the protein CASTPGGKNNYGYTF.

This chain links TRBV18 with TRBJ1-5, with 7 bases fitting TRBD1. The CDR3 is 16 amino acids. The ends lost 2 bases at V and 3 bases at J; junction bases unmatched: 7. CDR1 and CDR2 from the germline V gene are KGHSH and LQKENI. CDR3 sequence (DNA): TGTGCCAGCTCACCAGAGGGACAGCCGGTCAATCAGCCCCAGCATTTT. This gives the protein CASSPEGQPVNQPQHF. Complete variable domain (other parts from reference TRBV18 and TRBJ1-5): NAGVMQNPRHLVRRRGQEARLRCSPMKGHSHVYWYRQLPEEGLKFMVYLQKENIIDESGMPKERFSAEFPKEGPSILRIQQVVRGDSAAYFCASSPEGQPVNQPQHFGDGTRLSIL.

The V call is TRBV11-2, the J call TRBJ2-3; D remains unclear. Germline V gene data show CDR1 as SGHAT and CDR2 as FQNNGV. With 4 bases removed from V and 7 bases from J, the gap between germline ends came to 15 bases. This CDR3 is built from 14 residues. CDR3 bases: TGTGCCAGCAGCTCAGGACGGTCTATGAATACGCAGTATTTT. It is translated as CASSSGRSMNTQYF.

This rearrangement joins TRBV6-5 to TRBJ2-3, with D perhaps TRBD2 (6 bases). This CDR3 contains 13 residues. Germline CDR1 is MNHEY and CDR2 is SVGAGI. The V and J ends lost 6 bases and 6 bases respectively, with 13 bases between them. CDR3 protein: CASRWAGGDTQYF. The CDR3 nucleotides read TGTGCCAGCAGGTGGGCCGGAGGGGATACGCAGTATTTT.

The chain links TRBV7-9 to TRBJ1-6; 8 bases fit TRBD1. CDR1 and CDR2 from the germline V gene are SEHNR and FQNEAQ (reference sequence). The junction had 3 bases not matched to a gene; V was cut back by 6 bases and J by 8 bases. The CDR3 is 13 residues long. CDR3 loop: CASRPGGDSPLHF. The DNA for the CDR3 is TGTGCCAGCAGACCAGGGGGCGATTCACCCCTCCACTTT. The variable domain in full, completed from reference TRBV7-9 and TRBJ1-6, reads DTGVSQNPRHKITKRGQNVTFRCDPISEHNRLYWYRQTLGQGPEFLTYFQNEAQLEKSRLLSDRFSAERPKGSFSTLEIQRTEQGDSAMYLCASRPGGDSPLHFGNGTRLTVT.

This clone was detected only once. This sample includes further DNA sequences coding for the same CDR3. The rearrangement joins TRBV5-1 to TRBJ2-5; D uncertain. Trimming removed 5 bases at V and 5 bases at J, with 7 bases between. The CDR3 is made up of 11 amino acids. Germline CDR1 is SGHRS and CDR2 is YFSETQ. The CDR3 loop reads CASRGGETQYF. The CDR3 bases are TGCGCCAGCAGAGGTGGGGAGACCCAGTACTTC. Together with reference TRBV5-1 and TRBJ2-5, the CDR3 gives the full variable domain: KAGVTQTPRYLIKTRGQQVTLSCSPISGHRSVSWYQQTPGQGLQFLFEYFSETQRNKGNFPGRFSGRQFSNSRSEMNVSTLELGDSALYLCASRGGETQYFGPGTRLLVL.

V is TRBV28 and J is TRBJ2-7, with 8 bases that match TRBD1. Germline V gene lookup returns CDR1 MDHEN and CDR2 SYDVKM. This CDR3 spans 15 amino acids. Losses at the gene ends were 2 bases for V and 0 bases for J; bases not matched to a gene: 3. The CDR3 region is CASSLGTGHSYEQYF. The CDR3, as DNA: TGTGCCAGCAGTTTAGGGACAGGTCACTCCTACGAGCAGTACTTC.

The J gene is TRBJ1-1, the V gene TRBV6-5, with 8 bases identical to TRBD1. Losses at the gene ends were 6 bases for V and 5 bases for J; bases not matched to a gene: 5. The CDR3 runs 13 residues. Germline CDR1 MNHEY, CDR2 SVGAGI. DNA for the CDR3: TGTGCCAGCAGACAGGGGGGGGGTACTGAAGCTTTCTTT. It yields the protein CASRQGGGTEAFF.

This chain uses TRBV5-5 with TRBJ1-6; D is undetermined. Trimming removed 4 bases at V and 7 bases at J, with 12 bases between. CDR3 length: 14 residues. Germline V gene sequence: CDR1 SGHKS, CDR2 YYEKEE (reference sequence). The CDR3 loop is CASSAVSGNSPLHF. The CDR3 nucleotides read TGTGCCAGCAGCGCTGTCAGTGGAAATTCACCCCTCCACTTT.

This chain links TRBV12-2 with TRBJ1-5. TRBV12-2 is a pseudogene locus. The CDR3 runs 16 residues. CDR3 bases: TGTGCAAGTCGCCTCACACTGGGCGGGGGGGGCCAGCCCCAGCATTTT. This codes for CASRLTLGGGGQPQHF.

Comment on this clone: One end of the junction is discordant with germline, which a read error may explain. The chain uses TRBV5-8 and TRBJ2-3; no firm D call. Per the germline V gene, CDR1 is SGHTS and CDR2 is YDEGEE. The CDR3 runs 11 residues. The CDR3: CASSLGSERGF. CDR3 DNA: TGTGCCAGCAGCTTAGGGTCAGAAAGAGGTTTT.

In its sample, this clone was seen once. This rearrangement joins TRBV4-3 to TRBJ2-5; 12 nucleotides line up with TRBD2. After removal of 5 bases from V and 5 bases from J, the junction contained 12 bases not matched to a gene. CDR1 and CDR2 from the germline V gene are LGHNA and YSLEER. CDR3 size: 17 residues. CDR3 sequence reads: CASSTGASGGVMETQYF. The CDR3 DNA sequence: TGCGCCAGCAGCACTGGGGCTAGCGGGGGGGTCATGGAGACCCAGTACTTC.

As to this clone: This same CDR3 is encoded by further DNA sequences in the sample. The genes are TRBV6-5 and TRBJ1-1; 8 positions match TRBD1. V shed 5 bases and J 5 bases; nucleotides not matched to a gene: 10. This CDR3 is built from 15 residues. CDR1 and CDR2 (germline): MNHEY, SVGAGI. The CDR3 nucleotides read TGTGCCAGCAGTCCTCGGCAGGGGGCGGGAACTGAAGCTTTCTTT. As protein: CASSPRQGAGTEAFF.

This chain connects TRBV18 to TRBJ2-3, with 11 bases lining up with TRBD1. The length of the CDR3 is 16 residues. Germline assignment: CDR1 KGHSH and CDR2 LQKENI. The V segment lost 1 base and the J segment 5 bases; nucleotides outside the gene matches: 5. The DNA for the CDR3 is TGTGCCAGCTCACCACTATCGGGACAGGGGGAAGATACGCAGTATTTT. It codes for CASSPLSGQGEDTQYF.

The chain couples TRBV5-4 to TRBJ1-4; the D is unclear. Germline V CDR1 and CDR2: SGHNT, YYREEE (reference sequence). Deletions cut 0 bases from V and 7 bases from J, with 7 bases between. The CDR3 runs 13 residues. CDR3 sequence reads: CASSLAFGEKLFF. Written as DNA, the CDR3 is TGTGCCAGCAGCTTGGCCTTTGGTGAAAAACTGTTTTTT.

V gene TRBV20-1 combines with J gene TRBJ1-2; D is unresolved. V gave up 6 bases and J gave up 8 bases, with 13 bases separating them. The CDR3 runs 11 residues. Germline CDR1 DFQATT, CDR2 SNEGSKA (reference sequence). The CDR3 loop reads CSAGRSGGYTF. In nucleotides, the CDR3 is TGCAGTGCCGGACGGTCTGGCGGCTACACCTTC.